Sequencing of this T cell receptor beta chain was carried out in a study of OX40 agonist ivuxolimab in advanced cancers. The overall study: Treatment received earlier with anti-PD-1, anti-PD-L1 or anti-CTLA-4 agents was allowed, and more than 30% had some. One hepatocellular carcinoma and two cutaneous melanoma patients partially responded.

As to this clone: Antigen: not known.

Study results and caveats: Circulating CD4+ and CD8+ T cells showed clonal expansion by week 6 at 0.1 to 3.0 mg/kg.

Produced via immunoSEQ multiplex PCR; TCRdb's table is partial and in-frame only. The sample carries 85,000 to 120,000 clones, 90% recorded once. Unmatched junction bases numbered 10, after V lost 10 bases and J lost 8 bases. The CDR3 is 13 amino acids. CDR1 is MDHEN and CDR2 is SYDVKM in the germline V gene. The gene calls are TRBV28 and TRBJ1-2; the match to TRBD1 covers 10 bases. The TCR was taken from an adult with an advanced solid tumor such as melanoma, head and neck, liver or kidney cancer. The sample consisted of CD4+ or CD8+ T cells sorted from blood, taken in a trial of the OX40 agonist ivuxolimab. CDR3 DNA sequence: TGTGCCATAAAGACAGGGGGCGAGGGCGGCTACACCTTC. Its translation: CAIKTGGEGGYTF.